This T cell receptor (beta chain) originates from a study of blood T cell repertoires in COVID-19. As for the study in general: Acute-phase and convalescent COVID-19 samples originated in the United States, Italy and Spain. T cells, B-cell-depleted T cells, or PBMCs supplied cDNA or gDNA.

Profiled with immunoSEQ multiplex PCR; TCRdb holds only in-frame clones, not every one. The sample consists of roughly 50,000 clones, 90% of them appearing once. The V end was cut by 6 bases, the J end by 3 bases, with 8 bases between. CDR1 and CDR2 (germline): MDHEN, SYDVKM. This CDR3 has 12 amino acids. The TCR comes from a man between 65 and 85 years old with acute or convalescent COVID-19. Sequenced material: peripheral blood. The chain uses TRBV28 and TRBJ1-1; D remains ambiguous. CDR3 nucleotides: TGTGCCAGCAGCCTCCTATACACTGAAGCTTTCTTT. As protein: CASSLLYTEAFF.